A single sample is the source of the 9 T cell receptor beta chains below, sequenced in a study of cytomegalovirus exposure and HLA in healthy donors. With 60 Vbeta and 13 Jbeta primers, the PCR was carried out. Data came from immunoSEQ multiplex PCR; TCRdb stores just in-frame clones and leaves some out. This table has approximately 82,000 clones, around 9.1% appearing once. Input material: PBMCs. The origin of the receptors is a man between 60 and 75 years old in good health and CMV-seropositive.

The CDR3 spells CAGPPTGVGTDTQYF. Here the CDR3 DNA reads TGCGCCGGCCCCCCTACAGGGGTCGGCACAGATACGCAGTATTTT. The chain has TRBV5-1 and TRBJ2-3; TRBD1 matches at 7 bases. CDR1 and CDR2 (germline): SGHRS, YFSETQ. The V gene end was trimmed by 10 bases and the J gene end by 1 base; junction bases not matched to a gene: 12. There are 15 residues in the CDR3.

CDR3 in DNA: TGTGCCAGCAGCTTGGCAGGGGGCGGCACCTACGAGCAGTACTTC. Amino acid sequence: CASSLAGGGTYEQYF. This chain joins TRBV11-1 and TRBJ2-5, with 8 nucleotides matching TRBD1. The J call is in doubt because the DNA end fits TRBJ2-7 better. There are 15 residues in the CDR3. CDR1 and CDR2 (germline): SGHAT, FQDESV (reference sequence).

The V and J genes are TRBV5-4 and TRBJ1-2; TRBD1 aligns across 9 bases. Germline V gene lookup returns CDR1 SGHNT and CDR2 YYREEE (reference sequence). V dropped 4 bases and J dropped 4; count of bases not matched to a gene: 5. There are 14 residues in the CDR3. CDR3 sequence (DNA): TGTGCCAGCAGCACCGGGACAGGGTTCTATGGCTACACCTTC. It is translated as CASSTGTGFYGYTF.

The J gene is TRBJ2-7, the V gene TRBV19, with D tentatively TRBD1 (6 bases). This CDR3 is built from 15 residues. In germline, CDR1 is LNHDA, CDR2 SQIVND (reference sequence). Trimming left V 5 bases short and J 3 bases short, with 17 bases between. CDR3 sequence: CASSARQVDDYEQYF. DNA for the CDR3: TGTGCCAGTAGTGCCAGACAGGTAGACGACTACGAGCAGTACTTC.

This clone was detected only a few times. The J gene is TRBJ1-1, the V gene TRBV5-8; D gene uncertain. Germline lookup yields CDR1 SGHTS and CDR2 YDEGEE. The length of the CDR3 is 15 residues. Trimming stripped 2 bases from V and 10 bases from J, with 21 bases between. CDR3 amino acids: CASSLIETALPRAFF. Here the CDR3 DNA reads TGTGCCAGCAGCTTAATCGAAACAGCCTTACCTCGAGCTTTCTTT.

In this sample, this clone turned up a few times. The CDR3 region has the DNA TGTGCCAGCAGCTTAAGTCCGGGGAGCTCTGGAAACACCATATATTTT. This codes for CASSLSPGSSGNTIYF. The chain carries TRBV7-3 and TRBJ1-3; D is unclear. Germline values: CDR1 SGHTA, CDR2 FQGTGA. This CDR3 comprises 16 residues. V lost 1 base, J lost 0 bases, and 10 bases lay in between.

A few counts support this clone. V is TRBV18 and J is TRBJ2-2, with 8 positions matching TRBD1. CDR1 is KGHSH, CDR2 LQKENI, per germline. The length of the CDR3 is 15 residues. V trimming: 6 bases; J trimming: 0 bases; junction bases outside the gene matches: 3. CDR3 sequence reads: CASSPDRANTGELFF. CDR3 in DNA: TGTGCCAGCTCGCCGGACAGGGCGAACACCGGGGAGCTGTTTTTT.

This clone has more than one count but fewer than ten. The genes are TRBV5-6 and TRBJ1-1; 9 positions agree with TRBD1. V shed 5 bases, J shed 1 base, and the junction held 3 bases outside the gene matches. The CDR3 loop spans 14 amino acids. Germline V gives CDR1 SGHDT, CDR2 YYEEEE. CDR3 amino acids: CASRRTGENTEAFF. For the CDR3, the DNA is TGTGCCAGCAGACGGACAGGGGAGAACACTGAAGCTTTCTTT.

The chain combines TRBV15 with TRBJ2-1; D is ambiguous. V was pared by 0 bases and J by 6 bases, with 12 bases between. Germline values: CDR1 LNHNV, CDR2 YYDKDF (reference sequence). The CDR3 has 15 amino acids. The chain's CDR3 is CATSRDSRPPNEQFF. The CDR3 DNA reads TGTGCCACCAGCAGAGATAGCCGACCCCCCAATGAGCAGTTCTTC.